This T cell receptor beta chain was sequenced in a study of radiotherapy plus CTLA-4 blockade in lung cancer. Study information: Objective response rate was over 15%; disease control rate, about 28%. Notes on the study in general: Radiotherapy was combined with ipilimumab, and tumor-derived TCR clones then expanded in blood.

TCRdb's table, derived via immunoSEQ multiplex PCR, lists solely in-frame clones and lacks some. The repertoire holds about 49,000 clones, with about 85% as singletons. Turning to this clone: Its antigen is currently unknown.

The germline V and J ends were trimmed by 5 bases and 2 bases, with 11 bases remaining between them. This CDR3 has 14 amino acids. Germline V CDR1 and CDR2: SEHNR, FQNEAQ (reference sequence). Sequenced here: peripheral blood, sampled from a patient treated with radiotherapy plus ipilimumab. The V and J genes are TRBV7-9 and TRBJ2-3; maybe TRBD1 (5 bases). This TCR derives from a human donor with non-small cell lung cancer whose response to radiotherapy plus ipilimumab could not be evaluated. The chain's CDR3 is CASSRMTDTDTQYF. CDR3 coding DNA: TGTGCCAGCAGCAGGATGACAGACACAGATACGCAGTATTTT.